This T cell receptor (beta chain) was identified during a study of early T cells in non-severe SARS-CoV-2 infection. Study observations and caveats: Reliance on VDJdb matching favored anti-spike CD8 responses; private and CD4 specificities were missed.

Ten or more counts support this clonotype. What it binds is not known. This CDR3 has 12 amino acids. V gave up 7 bases and J gave up 0 bases, with 8 bases separating them. CDR1 and CDR2 from the germline V gene are DFQATT and SNEGSKA (reference sequence). The TCR library protocol was used to attach unique molecular identifiers. These identifiers were attached to individual cDNA molecules. TCRdb reanalysed the 5' RACE reads using MiXCR and keeps one entry per CDR3 protein. This sample carries tens of thousands of distinct CDR3 sequences, about 5.7% of them seen once, and the ten largest clones take approximately 25%.

This receptor was obtained from an adult who was a healthcare worker with PCR-confirmed SARS-CoV-2 infection or an uninfected control (not recorded which). The sample comprised whole blood. The rearrangement links TRBV20-1 to TRBJ2-3; D is unclear. DNA for the CDR3: TGCAGTGTGGCCCCTAGCACAGATACGCAGTATTTT. It translates to CSVAPSTDTQYF.